This T cell receptor (beta chain) was sequenced for a study of early T cells in non-severe SARS-CoV-2 infection. This clonotype showed up just a few times. This CDR3 spans 14 amino acids. V lost 0 bases and J lost 4, with 10 bases in between. Per the germline V gene, CDR1 is SEHNR and CDR2 is FQNEAQ (reference sequence). TCRdb reanalysed the 5' RACE reads using MiXCR and keeps one entry per CDR3 protein. The data show 60,000 or so distinct CDR3 sequences, with about 12% seen just once and around 4.5% held by the top ten. The sequenced sample was whole blood. The TCR comes from an adult who was a healthcare worker with PCR-confirmed SARS-CoV-2 infection or an uninfected control (not recorded which). V is TRBV7-9 and J is TRBJ2-7, with D tentatively TRBD1 or TRBD2 (6 bases each). This CDR3 is CASSLAPGAYEQYF. CDR3 DNA sequence: TGTGCCAGCAGCTTAGCCCCGGGGGCATACGAGCAGTACTTC.